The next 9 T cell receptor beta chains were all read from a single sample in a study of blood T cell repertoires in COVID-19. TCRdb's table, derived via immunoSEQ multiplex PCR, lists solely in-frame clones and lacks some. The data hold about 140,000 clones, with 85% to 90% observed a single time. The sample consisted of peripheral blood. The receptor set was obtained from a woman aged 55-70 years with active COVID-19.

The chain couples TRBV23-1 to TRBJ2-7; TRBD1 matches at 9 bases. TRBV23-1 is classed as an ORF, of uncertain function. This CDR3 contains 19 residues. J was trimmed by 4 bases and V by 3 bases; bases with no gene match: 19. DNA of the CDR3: TGCGCCAGCAGTCAGACCCCCCTAGACGGGACAGGGTTAGTGTACGAGCAGTACTTC. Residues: CASSQTPLDGTGLVYEQYF.

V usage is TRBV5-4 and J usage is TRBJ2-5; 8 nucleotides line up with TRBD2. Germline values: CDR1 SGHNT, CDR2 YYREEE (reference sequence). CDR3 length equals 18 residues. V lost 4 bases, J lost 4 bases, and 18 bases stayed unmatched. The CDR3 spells CASSPGGRVGRGRETQYF. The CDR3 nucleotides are TGTGCCAGCAGCCCCGGCGGGCGCGTCGGGAGGGGGAGAGAGACCCAGTACTTC.

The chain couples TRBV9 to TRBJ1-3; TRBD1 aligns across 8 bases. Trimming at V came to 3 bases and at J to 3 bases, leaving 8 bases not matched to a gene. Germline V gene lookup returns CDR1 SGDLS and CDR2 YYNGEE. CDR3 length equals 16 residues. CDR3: CASSALQGAGGNTIYF. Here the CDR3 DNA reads TGTGCCAGCAGCGCACTCCAGGGGGCAGGTGGAAACACCATATATTTT.

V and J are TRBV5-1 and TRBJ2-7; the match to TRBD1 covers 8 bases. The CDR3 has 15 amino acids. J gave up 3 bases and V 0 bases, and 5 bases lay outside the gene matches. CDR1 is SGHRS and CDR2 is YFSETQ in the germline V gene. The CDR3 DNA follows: TGCGCCAGCAGCTTGGGGACAGGGTCGGGCTACGAGCAGTACTTC. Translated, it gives CASSLGTGSGYEQYF.

The CDR3 loop reads CASSLQGSGYEQYF. CDR3 DNA sequence: TGCGCCAGCAGCCTACAGGGGTCCGGGTACGAGCAGTACTTC. The rearrangement joins TRBV5-1 to TRBJ2-7; 7 bases match TRBD1. The V gene's germline CDR1 is SGHRS and CDR2 YFSETQ. The CDR3 length is 14 residues. V lost 4 bases to trimming and J lost 4 bases; unmatched junction nucleotides: 8. Full variable domain (missing parts from reference TRBV5-1 and TRBJ2-7): KAGVTQTPRYLIKTRGQQVTLSCSPISGHRSVSWYQQTPGQGLQFLFEYFSETQRNKGNFPGRFSGRQFSNSRSEMNVSTLELGDSALYLCASSLQGSGYEQYFGPGTRLTVT.

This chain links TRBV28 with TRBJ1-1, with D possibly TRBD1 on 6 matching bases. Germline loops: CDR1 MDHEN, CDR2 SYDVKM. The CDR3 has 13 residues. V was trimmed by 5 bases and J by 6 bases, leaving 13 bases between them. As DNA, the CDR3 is TGTGCCAGCAGTCCAAGTTACAGGGCTGAAGCTTTCTTT. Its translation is CASSPSYRAEAFF.

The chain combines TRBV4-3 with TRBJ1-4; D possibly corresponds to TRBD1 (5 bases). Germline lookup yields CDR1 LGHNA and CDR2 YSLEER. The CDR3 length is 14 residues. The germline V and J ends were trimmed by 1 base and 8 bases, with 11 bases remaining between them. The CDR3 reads CASSQGDLREKLFF. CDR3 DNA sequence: TGCGCCAGCAGCCAAGGGGACTTGAGAGAAAAACTGTTTTTT.

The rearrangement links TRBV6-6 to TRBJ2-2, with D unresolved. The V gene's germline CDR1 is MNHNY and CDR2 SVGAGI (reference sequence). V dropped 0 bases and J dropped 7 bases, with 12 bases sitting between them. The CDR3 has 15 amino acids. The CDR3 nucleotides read TGTGCCAGCAGTTACTCATCGAGTCGCGGCGGGGAGCTGTTTTTT. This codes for CASSYSSSRGGELFF.

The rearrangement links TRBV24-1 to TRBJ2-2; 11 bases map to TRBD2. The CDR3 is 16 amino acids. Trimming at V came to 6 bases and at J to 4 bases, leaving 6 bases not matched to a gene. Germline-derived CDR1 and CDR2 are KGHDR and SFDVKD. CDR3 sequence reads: CATSRTSGSTTGELFF. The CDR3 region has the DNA TGTGCCACCAGTCGTACTAGCGGGAGCACCACCGGGGAGCTGTTTTTT.